The 20 T cell receptor beta chains in this list originate from one sample, sequenced in a study of blood T cell repertoires in COVID-19. Method: immunoSEQ multiplex PCR; TCRdb's copy keeps in-frame clones and lacks some. The data hold about 210,000 clones, with around 83% observed a single time. Specimen: peripheral blood. The source of these receptors is a woman in her forties or fifties with acute or convalescent COVID-19.

This clone was detected once. The rearrangement uses TRBV7-2 and TRBJ2-3; maybe TRBD2 (5 bases). With 4 bases removed from V and 1 base from J, the gap between germline ends came to 15 bases. Germline CDR1 is SGHTA and CDR2 is FQGNSA. This CDR3 comprises 16 residues. This CDR3 reads CASSSARAGGTDTQYF. CDR3 DNA: TGTGCCAGCAGCTCCGCGCGGGCCGGGGGCACAGATACGCAGTATTTT.

CDR3 nucleotides: TGTGCCAGTAGCAAGGGCGGGAGGAATACTGAGCAGTTCTTC. Translating gives CASSKGGRNTEQFF. The chain carries TRBV19 and TRBJ2-1; 8 bases are a match to TRBD2. Trimming cost V 6 bases and J 9 bases; bases outside gene matches: 10. CDR1 LNHDA and CDR2 SQIVND come from the germline V gene (reference sequence). This CDR3 is built from 14 residues.

The rearrangement uses TRBV7-8 and TRBJ2-1; the match to TRBD2 covers 7 bases. V trimming: 4 bases; J trimming: 0 bases; junction bases outside the gene matches: 9. Germline V gives CDR1 SGHVS, CDR2 FQNEAQ. This CDR3 has 17 residues. CDR3 loop: CASSSPSGISSYNEQFF. DNA for the CDR3: TGTGCCAGCAGCTCGCCTAGCGGAATTAGCTCCTACAATGAGCAGTTCTTC.

J is TRBJ2-1 and V is TRBV24-1; TRBD2 matches 11 bases. V shed 0 bases and J 8 bases; nucleotides not matched to a gene: 5. In germline, CDR1 is KGHDR, CDR2 SFDVKD. The CDR3 is 16 amino acids. This chain's CDR3 is CATSDLLAGGRDEQFF. The CDR3 bases are TGTGCCACCAGTGATTTGCTAGCGGGAGGAAGGGATGAGCAGTTCTTC.

CDR3 in amino acids: CATRRGHGQGHYGYTF. DNA for the CDR3: TGTGCCACCCGCAGAGGGCACGGACAGGGGCACTATGGCTACACCTTC. The V and J genes are TRBV19 and TRBJ1-2, with TRBD1 identical over 9 bases. From germline, CDR1 is LNHDA and CDR2 SQIVND (reference sequence). J gave up 3 bases and V 10 bases, and 15 bases lay outside the gene matches. This CDR3 comprises 16 residues.

This clone has ten or more counts. The rearrangement links TRBV11-2 to TRBJ1-5; no clear D. The CDR3 has 16 amino acids. Trimming took off 0 bases at V and 5 bases at J, with 14 bases between the two ends. Per the germline V gene, CDR1 is SGHAT and CDR2 is FQNNGV. This chain's CDR3 is CASSLDRTEVDQPQHF. The DNA of the CDR3 is TGTGCCAGCAGCTTAGATCGTACGGAGGTCGATCAGCCCCAGCATTTT.

The chain is built from TRBV7-2 and TRBJ2-1; the match to TRBD2 covers 11 bases. This CDR3 contains 16 residues. V gave up 6 bases and J gave up 3 bases; unmatched junction bases: 7. The germline CDR1 and CDR2 sequences are SGHTA and FQGNSA. The DNA of the CDR3 is TGTGCCAGCAGACAGGGACTAGCGGACCTCTACAATGAGCAGTTCTTC. It encodes CASRQGLADLYNEQFF.

The chain joins TRBV5-1 to TRBJ1-2; no reliable D call. V was pared by 0 bases and J by 4 bases, with 10 bases between. Germline CDR1 is SGHRS and CDR2 is YFSETQ. The CDR3 extends over 14 amino acids. In DNA, the CDR3 is TGCGCCAGCAGCTTGGGTGCGGGCGGCTATGGCTACACCTTC. Translated: CASSLGAGGYGYTF. The full variable domain, its missing parts supplied by reference TRBV5-1 and TRBJ1-2, is KAGVTQTPRYLIKTRGQQVTLSCSPISGHRSVSWYQQTPGQGLQFLFEYFSETQRNKGNFPGRFSGRQFSNSRSEMNVSTLELGDSALYLCASSLGAGGYGYTFGSGTRLTVV.

This clone was counted a single time. The chain links TRBV9 to TRBJ2-1; TRBD2 agrees at 11 bases. CDR3 length equals 15 residues. V shed 7 bases and J 7 bases; nucleotides not matched to a gene: 10. Germline CDR1 is SGDLS and CDR2 is YYNGEE. CDR3 sequence (DNA): TGTGCCAGCGCCCCACTAGCGGGAGTAAATAATGAGCAGTTCTTC. The encoded protein is CASAPLAGVNNEQFF.

The gene calls are TRBV7-2 and TRBJ2-7, with D tentatively TRBD1 (5 bases). V gave up 5 bases and J gave up 6 bases, with 17 bases separating them. Looked up from germline, CDR1 is SGHTA and CDR2 is FQGNSA. The length of the CDR3 is 14 residues. CDR3 coding DNA: TGTGCCAGCAGCCGGACACTTACGCTCCGCGAGCAGTACTTC. Its protein product is CASSRTLTLREQYF.

This chain connects TRBV27 to TRBJ2-7; 7 positions agree with TRBD2. J was trimmed by 4 bases and V by 4 bases; bases with no gene match: 1. CDR3 length: 12 residues. Germline V gene lookup returns CDR1 MNHEY and CDR2 SMNVEV (reference sequence). The CDR3 sequence is CASSYSGYEQYF. In DNA, the CDR3 is TGTGCCAGCAGTTATAGCGGGTACGAGCAGTACTTC.

The V and J genes are TRBV29-1 and TRBJ2-3; 7 bases are shared with TRBD2. The CDR3 has 15 residues. V was pared by 4 bases and J by 2 bases, with 9 bases of the junction left unmatched. Germline loops: CDR1 SQVTM, CDR2 ANQGSEA. The CDR3 DNA reads TGCAGCGTTGGTCCGGCGGGAGCTCTCACAGATACGCAGTATTTT. It translates to CSVGPAGALTDTQYF.

A remark on this clone: This same CDR3 is encoded by further DNA sequences in the sample. V usage is TRBV5-8 and J usage is TRBJ1-5, with D possibly being TRBD1 (6 bases). Germline V gene sequence: CDR1 SGHTS, CDR2 YDEGEE. V was cut by 4 bases and J by 6 bases, with 20 bases left in between. The CDR3 length is 16 residues. Here the CDR3 reads CASSSMWGGGGQPQHF. The CDR3 DNA reads as TGTGCCAGCAGCAGCATGTGGGGGGGCGGGGGTCAGCCCCAGCATTTT.

The chain couples TRBV2 to TRBJ2-1; maybe TRBD2 (5 bases). Germline CDR1 SNHLY, CDR2 FYNNEI. The CDR3 totals 11 residues. Trimming removed 7 bases from V and 4 bases from J, with 5 bases in between. The CDR3 DNA follows: TGTGCCAGCACGGGATACAATGAGCAGTTCTTC. This gives the protein CASTGYNEQFF.

The gene calls are TRBV7-8 and TRBJ2-3; 9 nucleotides line up with TRBD2. Losses at the gene ends were 5 bases for V and 3 bases for J; bases not matched to a gene: 12. Germline CDR1 reads SGHVS; CDR2 reads FQNEAQ. This CDR3 contains 17 residues. CDR3 sequence: CASSPSRISGSTDTQYF. Here the CDR3 DNA reads TGTGCCAGCAGCCCAAGCCGGATTAGCGGGAGTACAGATACGCAGTATTTT.

In this sample, this clone turned up once. The V and J genes are TRBV15 and TRBJ2-3; D might be TRBD1 (5 bases). The CDR3 spans 15 residues. Germline-derived CDR1 and CDR2 are LNHNV and YYDKDF (reference sequence). V lost 0 bases, J lost 5 bases, and 12 bases lay in between. The CDR3 here is CATSRDQSGLDTQYF. CDR3 DNA: TGTGCCACCAGCAGAGATCAATCAGGGTTAGATACGCAGTATTTT.

V is TRBV29-1 and J is TRBJ2-5; 14 bases are shared with TRBD2. With 6 bases clipped from V and 4 bases from J, the junction kept 4 bases outside the gene matches. The CDR3 extends over 14 amino acids. The germline V gene encodes CDR1 SQVTM and CDR2 ANQGSEA. CDR3 nucleotides: TGCAGCGTGAGACTAGCGGGAGGGGGAGAGACCCAGTACTTC. It encodes CSVRLAGGGETQYF.

The chain joins TRBV6-5 to TRBJ2-1; D remains unclear. Looked up from germline, CDR1 is MNHEY and CDR2 is SVGAGI. This CDR3 has 14 amino acids. V was shortened by 0 bases and J by 0 bases, with 3 bases between the two germline ends. The CDR3 here is CASSYSSSYNEQFF. The CDR3 DNA reads as TGTGCCAGCAGTTACTCCTCCTCCTACAATGAGCAGTTCTTC.

The chain combines TRBV5-1 with TRBJ1-3; weak D call: TRBD1 (5 bases). Germline CDR1 and CDR2: SGHRS and YFSETQ. Trimming removed 1 base from V and 2 bases from J, with 10 bases in between. CDR3 size: 15 residues. The CDR3 nucleotides are TGCGCCAGCAGCTTGAGCGGAGGGGCTGGAAACACCATATATTTT. Amino acid sequence: CASSLSGGAGNTIYF.

The chain is built from TRBV19 and TRBJ2-3, with D perhaps matching TRBD1 (6 bases). In germline, CDR1 is LNHDA, CDR2 SQIVND (reference sequence). This CDR3 contains 15 residues. Trimming pared 5 bases from V and 3 bases from J, leaving 15 bases between. CDR3 loop: CASSLTGMRTDTQYF. The DNA for the CDR3 is TGTGCCAGTAGTTTAACAGGGATGAGGACAGATACGCAGTATTTT.